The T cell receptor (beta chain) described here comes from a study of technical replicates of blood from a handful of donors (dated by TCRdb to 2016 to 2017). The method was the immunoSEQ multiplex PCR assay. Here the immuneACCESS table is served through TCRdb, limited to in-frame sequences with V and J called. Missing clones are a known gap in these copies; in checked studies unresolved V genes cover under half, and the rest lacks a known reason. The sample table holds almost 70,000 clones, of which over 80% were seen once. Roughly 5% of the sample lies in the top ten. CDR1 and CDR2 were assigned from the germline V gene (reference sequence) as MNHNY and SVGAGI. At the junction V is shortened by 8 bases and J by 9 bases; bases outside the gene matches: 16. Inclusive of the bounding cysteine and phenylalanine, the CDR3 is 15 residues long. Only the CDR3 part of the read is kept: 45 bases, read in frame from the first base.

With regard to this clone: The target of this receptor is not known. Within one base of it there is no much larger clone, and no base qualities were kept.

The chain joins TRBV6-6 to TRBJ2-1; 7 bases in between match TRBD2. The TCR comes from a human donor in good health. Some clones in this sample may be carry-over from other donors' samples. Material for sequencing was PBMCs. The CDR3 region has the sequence CASRLGASGRGEQFF. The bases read TGTGCCAGCCGCCTTGGCGCCTCGGGGAGGGGTGAGCAGTTCTTC.